This paragraph covers one T cell receptor (beta chain) sequence. In this sample, this clonotype turned up many times. Its antigen specificity is not known. No base quality information exists; no much larger clone differs at one position. The TCR beta CDR3 regions were amplified from the RNA transcripts. A first-round RT-PCR of the TCR CDR3 used the HTBI primer set with the Qiagen OneStep RT-PCR kit. A second multiplex PCR round built the libraries, followed by size selection and purification. Sequencing of the libraries was done on an Illumina HiSeq2000 using paired-end 100 bp reads. Per the original workflow: SOAPnuke was used to process the raw data, removing reads that contained adapters or uncalled bases, had a mean Phred below 15, or lacked an exact match to the constant primer or identifier. COPE v1.2.5 was used to merge high-quality paired reads, and clonotypes were defined as unique nucleotide sequences. MiTCR v1.1 was used to align the clonotypes against IMGT TRBV, TRBD and TRBJ reference segments. The analysis included only V-J combinations with a frequency above 0.0001, which together covered more than 99% of the repertoires. A TCS score was defined as the ratio of F50 (clonal expansion) to E x V (chaos), with BLOSUM62-based TCRdist applied between CDR3 peptides within each V-J. Welch's t-statistics and random forest reduced 450 to 600 V-J features to 10 to 15, which were used in a naive Bayes classifier (R e1071). TCRdb reanalyzed the raw reads on its own, using fastp at Q25 for trimming and MiXCR for clone calling, and kept in-frame beta chains. Each CDR3 protein appears once, grouped with its most common genes and DNA. TCRdb's processing, not the study's, gives the V and J calls here. The sample table lists 350,000 or so distinct CDR3 sequences, 15% to 20% of them with a count of one. 45% to 55% of the sample goes to the ten largest clones.

This record belongs to a study of T cells in Graves' hyperthyroidism and ophthalmopathy (dated by TCRdb to the late 2010s). With respect to the entire study: Peripheral blood was collected at initial diagnosis, before any treatment. Thyroid tissue and blood T-cell repertoires from six Graves' hyperthyroidism patients were also compared in the study. To identify distinguishing TCR V-J signatures, a discovery cohort of about 100 patients was used, comprising under 45 with Graves' ophthalmopathy and around 60 with stable Graves' hyperthyroidism. The approximately 100 discovery patients were divided at random into training and test sets in a 7:3 ratio. After sampling, hyperthyroidism patients received methimazole starting at 30 mg daily, and ophthalmopathy patients received high-dose intravenous methylprednisolone. Prospective prediction of ophthalmopathy was tested in an independent validation cohort of some 20 hyperthyroidism patients and around 16 patients who later progressed to ophthalmopathy. The paper describes TCR Vbeta CDR3 sequencing of some 130 peripheral blood samples, made up of 43 ophthalmopathy patients, roughly 72 hyperthyroidism patients and roughly 17 progressor patients.

V lost 5 bases and J lost 6 bases; the stretch between them is 8 bases long. The CDR3 sequence holds 12 residues, the cysteine and phenylalanine included. The retained sequence is limited to the CDR3, 36 bases, with the frame set at the first base. CDR1 SGHRS and CDR2 YFSETQ were looked up in the germline V gene. Stable Graves' hyperthyroidism was defined as the absence of progression to ophthalmopathy over 18 months of follow-up. Hyperthyroidism patients were aged 18 to 65 years and newly diagnosed, with disease duration of less than 2 months. Exclusion was applied to patients with uncontrolled infections, other autoimmune diseases, pregnancy or lactation. Diagnoses were based on clinical symptoms, serum thyroxine and TRAb, thyroid ultrasound and orbital computed tomography. PBMCs were separated from under 12 ml of fresh peripheral blood using Ficoll-Paque density gradient centrifugation. Total RNA was extracted using Trizol reagent, and RNA quality was assessed on an Agilent 2100 Bioanalyzer.

Study-wide conclusions, independent of this receptor: Most expanded thyroid clonotypes (frequency above 0.001) were also detected in blood, a finding suggesting that blood repertoires may reflect thyroid immune responses. In validation, the model predicted progression to ophthalmopathy with approximately 71% sensitivity and approximately 74% specificity, a median of roughly seven months before onset. Ophthalmopathy was separated from stable hyperthyroidism by a 13 V-J signature model, with about 86% sensitivity and about 84% specificity obtained in cross-validation and 80%/75% obtained in testing. Sample size was not statistically predetermined, and investigators were not blinded to group allocation.

The sequenced sample was blood. The sequence links TRBV5-1 to TRBJ2-2; perhaps TRBD1 is the D gene, with 5 bases matching. This receptor was taken from a woman aged 50 to 60 with Graves' hyperthyroidism. The nucleotides are TGCGCCAGCAGTCAGGGCGCCGGGGAGCTGTTTTTT. Its translation is CASSQGAGELFF.